Listed below are T cell receptor beta chains from one sample, sequenced in a study of blood T cell repertoires in COVID-19. Only in-frame clones appear in the TCRdb table, and some are missing; sequencing was by immunoSEQ multiplex PCR. The sample carries a few hundred thousand clones, over 75% recorded once. Material: PBMCs or T cells enriched from blood (not recorded which). These TCRs come from a woman between 25 and 40 years old who had recovered from COVID-19. The CDR3 runs from the conserved cysteine through the conserved F or W. Each record gives: CDR3 DNA, CDR3 protein, D gene, J gene, clone size, V gene. D genes are given only for firm matches. Some rows have no size entry. The others give once, few or many, or a class for an expanded clone.

TGTGCCAGCAGCCTCGAACTAGCCAAAAACATTCAGTACTTC CASSLELAKNIQYF - TRBJ2-4 - TRBV5-4
TGTGCCAGCAGTTCTCTGCGGGACAGGGTTTACTATGGCTACACCTTC CASSSLRDRVYYGYTF TRBD1 TRBJ1-2 - TRBV28
TGTGCCAGCAGCTTAGGGGTCGGGAGTGAGCAGTTCTTC CASSLGVGSEQFF - TRBJ2-1 - TRBV7-6
TGTGCCAGCTTATTTGTCGTAAATGAAAAACTGTTTTTT CASLFVVNEKLFF - TRBJ1-4 - TRBV2
TGTGCCAGCTCACCGGCCCCATTCGGGGAGACCCAGTACTTC CASSPAPFGETQYF - TRBJ2-5 - TRBV18
TGCAGCGTTACGACGGGGAGCTCCTACAATGAGCAGTTCTTC CSVTTGSSYNEQFF - TRBJ2-1 - TRBV29-1
TGTGCCAGCTGCCAGGCGGGACAGGGGAACACCGGGGAGCTGTTTTTT CASCQAGQGNTGELFF TRBD1 TRBJ2-2 - TRBV3-1/TRBV3-2
TGTGCAGTATCATCTCCTTACCCTAAGAATGAGCAGTTCTTC CAVSSPYPKNEQFF - TRBJ2-1 - TRBV27
TGTGCCAGCACCGTGGGACAGGGGGGTAATCAGCCTCAGCATTTT CASTVGQGGNQPQHF TRBD1 TRBJ1-5 - TRBV28
TGTGCCAGCAGCACAAGAACAGGGGCAAATAGCAATCAGCCCCAGCATTTT CASSTRTGANSNQPQHF TRBD1 TRBJ1-5 - TRBV5-8
TGCGCCAGCACCAGGGGCTATGGCTACACCTTC CASTRGYGYTF - TRBJ1-2 - TRBV5-1
TGTGCCAGCAGCCTGGTCAGGGGGCGGAAAGACTCCTACGAGCAGTACTTC CASSLVRGRKDSYEQYF TRBD1 TRBJ2-7 - TRBV7-8
TGCGCCAGCAGCTTGGGACTAGCGGGCAGCTCCTACAATGAGCAGTTCTTC CASSLGLAGSSYNEQFF TRBD2 TRBJ2-1 - TRBV5-1
TGCGCCAGCAGCTTGGGGGCTAGCGGGACCTACGAGCAGTACTTC CASSLGASGTYEQYF TRBD2 TRBJ2-7 - TRBV5-1
TGCGCCAGCAGCATGACAGGGGGTTTATACGAGCAGTACTTC CASSMTGGLYEQYF TRBD1 TRBJ2-7 - TRBV5-1
TGCGCCAGCAGTGAGTCGGTCTCGGGGGACGAGCAGTACTTC CASSESVSGDEQYF - TRBJ2-7 once TRBV10-1
TGTGCCAGCAGTGAACAGGGGACCGATAATTCACCCCTCCACTTT CASSEQGTDNSPLHF - TRBJ1-6 - TRBV6-1
TGTGCCAGCAGCTTGGTGACAGGGGTGTACGAGCAGTACTTC CASSLVTGVYEQYF TRBD1 TRBJ2-7 once TRBV7-2
TGCGCCAGCAGCTCCTCAGGGGGTTCTCAAGAGACCCAGTACTTC CASSSSGGSQETQYF TRBD1 TRBJ2-5 - TRBV5-1
TGTGCCAGCAGCCTGGGACTAGCGGGGGAAGGTGAGCAGTTCTTC CASSLGLAGEGEQFF TRBD2 TRBJ2-1 - TRBV3-1/TRBV3-2
TGTGCCAGCAGGGCGGGGTACACTGAAGCTTTCTTT CASRAGYTEAFF - TRBJ1-1 - TRBV2
TGTGCCAGCTCACCCGGACAGGGGGGATACTATGGCTACACCTTC CASSPGQGGYYGYTF TRBD1 TRBJ1-2 - TRBV18
TGTGCCAGCAGCCCGGGGGTTGACTATGGCTACACCTTC CASSPGVDYGYTF - TRBJ1-2 - TRBV27
TGCGCCAGCAGCCAAACTAGCGGGAGTCAGAATGAGCAGTTCTTC CASSQTSGSQNEQFF TRBD2 TRBJ2-1 - TRBV5-1
TGTGCCAGTTCGCTAGCGGGAGGGACGACAGATACGCAGTATTTT CASSLAGGTTDTQYF TRBD2 TRBJ2-3 - TRBV19
TGTGCCACCAGCAGAGAAAGGGGACTAGCGAGAGAGACCCAGTACTTC CATSRERGLARETQYF TRBD2 TRBJ2-5 once TRBV15
TGTGCCAGCACCGACAGGGCTGGGACTGAAGCTTTCTTT CASTDRAGTEAFF TRBD1 TRBJ1-1 - TRBV6-5
TGTGCCAGTAGTATTTATGAGGACAATGAAGCTTTCTTT CASSIYEDNEAFF - TRBJ1-1 - TRBV19
TGTGCCAGCAGCTGGGGACAGGAAGCTTTCTTT CASSWGQEAFF TRBD1 TRBJ1-1 - TRBV2
TGCAGCGTTGCCCCCGGGGTAGTAAGGGATGAGCAGTTCTTC CSVAPGVVRDEQFF - TRBJ2-1 - TRBV29-1
TGTGCCAGCAGCGTAACGGGACAGAGCACTGAAGCTTTCTTT CASSVTGQSTEAFF TRBD1 TRBJ1-1 - TRBV9
TGTGCCACTAGAGCGGGATCCTACGAGCAGTACTTC CATRAGSYEQYF TRBD2 TRBJ2-7 - TRBV7-9
TGCGCCAGCAGCACCGGGACAGTGAAAAACATTCAGTACTTC CASSTGTVKNIQYF TRBD1 TRBJ2-4 once TRBV5-1
TGCGCCAGCAGCTTGGCCGGCAATCAGCCCCAGCATTTT CASSLAGNQPQHF - TRBJ1-5 - TRBV5-1
TGTGCCAGCAGCTCATCTCGGGGGGCATTGGTTGAGACCCAGTACTTC CASSSSRGALVETQYF - TRBJ2-5 - TRBV7-8
TGCGCCAGCAGCCAAGATCGTGACACATCCTACGAGCAGTACTTC CASSQDRDTSYEQYF - TRBJ2-7 - TRBV4-1
TGTGCCAGCAGCTTTACCGGGACAGGGGGTTTGGATGAGCAGTTCTTC CASSFTGTGGLDEQFF TRBD1 TRBJ2-1 - TRBV7-3
TGTGCCAGCCCGGGTGGGGGGACAGCCGCACGAGATACGCAGTATTTT CASPGGGTAARDTQYF - TRBJ2-3 - TRBV5-8
TGTGCCAGCAGCCAAGTGGGCTTCTCCCTTAATGAAAAACTGTTTTTT CASSQVGFSLNEKLFF - TRBJ1-4 few TRBV14
TGTGCCAGCAGCTTCTCCGGGACAGGATTTAGGAGGGAGCAGTACTTC CASSFSGTGFRREQYF TRBD1 TRBJ2-7 - TRBV7-8
TGTGCCAGCAGCCCTACAGGGTATCAGCCCCAGCATTTT CASSPTGYQPQHF - TRBJ1-5 - TRBV12-3/TRBV12-4
TGTGCCAGCACCCTCAAGGGGACAGTGAACACTGAAGCTTTCTTT CASTLKGTVNTEAFF TRBD1 TRBJ1-1 - TRBV5-8
TGTGCCAGCAGGAGCGGGGGGGCCTACGAGCAGTACTTC CASRSGGAYEQYF TRBD2 TRBJ2-7 - TRBV27
TGTGCCAGCATGTGGACTAGCGGCTACGAGCAGTACTTC CASMWTSGYEQYF TRBD2 TRBJ2-7 - TRBV28
TGCAGCGTGGGACAGGGGGCCGAAAGGGTCTATGGCTACACCTTC CSVGQGAERVYGYTF TRBD1 TRBJ1-2 once TRBV29-1